Below, 2 T cell receptor beta chains from the same sample are listed, as sequenced in a study of OX40 agonist ivuxolimab in advanced cancers. Clones were read by immunoSEQ multiplex PCR, and TCRdb kept only the in-frame ones, dropping some. This table has more than 50,000 clones, approximately 80% appearing once. Material: CD4+ or CD8+ T cells sorted from blood, obtained in a trial of the OX40 agonist ivuxolimab. The receptors originated from an adult with an advanced solid tumor such as melanoma, head and neck, liver or kidney cancer.

This rearrangement joins TRBV7-8 to TRBJ2-5; D perhaps matches TRBD2 (5 bases). CDR1 SGHVS and CDR2 FQNEAQ come from the germline V gene. V was pared by 2 bases and J by 0 bases, with 7 bases between. CDR3 length equals 14 residues. Here the CDR3 reads CASSLRGNQETQYF. The DNA for the CDR3 is TGTGCCAGCAGCTTACGAGGGAACCAAGAGACCCAGTACTTC.

This sequence joins TRBV4-1 and TRBJ1-6; no clear D. The germline V gene encodes CDR1 MGHRA and CDR2 YSYEKL. The CDR3 length is 17 residues. Trimming took off 1 base at V and 0 bases at J, with 10 bases between the two ends. The CDR3 nucleotides are TGCGCCAGCAGCCAAGGGCAGGAGGTCTCCTATAATTCACCCCTCCACTTT. Translating gives CASSQGQEVSYNSPLHF.